The clone carrying this T cell receptor (beta chain) was seen a few times. The sample originates from a study of naive and memory T cell subsets. From germline, CDR1 is MNHEY and CDR2 SVGAGI. Trimming shortened V by 5 bases and J by 6 bases, and 18 bases separated the two germline ends. CDR3 length: 15 amino acids. Treatment meaning: skin biopsy from PPD injection site in Mantoux-positive individual. Unsorted total RNA, roughly 1 to 1000 ng, was DNase treated before reverse transcription. Reverse transcription of blood and skin TCR RNA was primed at alpha and beta constant regions. TCRdb ran MiXCR on the UMI-ligation and nested PCR reads and lists one entry per CDR3 protein. The sample has 15,000 to 20,000 distinct CDR3 sequences; 9.5% are singletons.

This TCR derives from an adult in good health. The specimen comprised skin, sampled from a tuberculin skin test site. This chain links TRBV6-5 with TRBJ2-3; no clear D. The DNA for the CDR3 is TGTGCCAGCAGTCCGCCTCCGCTTGGCTCGGATACGCAGTATTTT. The encoded protein is CASSPPPLGSDTQYF.